This T cell receptor beta chain was found in a study of siplizumab effects on memory and regulatory T cells. Generated by immunoSEQ multiplex PCR, the TCRdb table keeps only in-frame clones and is missing some. This repertoire shows some 90,000 clones, about 87% found once; its top ten account for about 15%. Germline CDR1 is SGHVS and CDR2 is FQNEAQ. CDR3 length: 15 amino acids. V lost 6 bases to trimming and J lost 5 bases, with 20 bases between them. Notes on this clone: Its antigen is as yet unknown.

Study-wide findings and caveats: Most alloreactive clones went unmapped to unstimulated subsets; only a minor fraction mapped.

This chain joins TRBV7-8 and TRBJ2-7, with D maybe TRBD2 (5 bases). The sequenced material came from CD4+ T cells sorted from blood. The receptor was isolated from a human donor in good health. The CDR3 coding sequence is TGTGCCAGCAGTCCCACCTATTCCCGGGGAAACGAGCAGTACTTC. It is translated as CASSPTYSRGNEQYF.